This TCR beta chain was found in a study of shared clonotypes between healthy human individuals. Trimming took 7 bases from V and 6 from J, leaving 12 bases between them. Germline CDR1 reads MNHEY; CDR2 reads SMNVEV (reference sequence). The CDR3 spans 13 residues. Cells designated naive CD8 were CD45RO-negative and were positively selected for CCR7, with terminally differentiated effector memory CD45RA+ cells excluded. Sequenced by immunoSEQ multiplex PCR; TCRdb stores in-frame clones only, minus some. The table has about 680,000 clones, around 90% seen once. The sample comprised naive CD8+ T cells sorted from blood. The receptor was derived from a man between 25 and 39 years old in good health. V is TRBV27 and J is TRBJ1-4; D perhaps matches TRBD1 (6 bases). Here the CDR3 DNA reads TGTGCCAGCAATGGGGCAGGGGATGAAAAACTGTTTTTT. Protein sequence: CASNGAGDEKLFF.